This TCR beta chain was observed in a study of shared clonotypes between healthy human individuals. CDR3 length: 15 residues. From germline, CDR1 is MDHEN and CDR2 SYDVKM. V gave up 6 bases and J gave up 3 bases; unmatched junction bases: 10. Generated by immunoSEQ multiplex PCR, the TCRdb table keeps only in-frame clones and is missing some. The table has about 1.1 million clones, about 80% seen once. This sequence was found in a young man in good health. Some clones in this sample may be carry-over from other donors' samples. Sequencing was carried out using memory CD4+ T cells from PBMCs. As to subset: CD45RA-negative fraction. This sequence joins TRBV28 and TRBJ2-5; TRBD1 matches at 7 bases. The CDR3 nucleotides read TGTGCCAGCAGCGAAACCCCCGACAGGGAAGAGACCCAGTACTTC. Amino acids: CASSETPDREETQYF.